The 17 T cell receptor beta chains listed next were all sequenced from one sample in a study of cytomegalovirus exposure and HLA in healthy donors. Primers for the PCR totalled 60 Vbeta and 13 Jbeta. Libraries were prepared by immunoSEQ multiplex PCR; TCRdb keeps only in-frame clonotypes and omits some of them. The table records 150,000 to 200,000 clones, more than 80% of them present only once. The sample taken for sequencing was PBMCs. The origin of the receptors is a woman under 30 in good health and CMV-seronegative.

CDR3 nucleotides: TGCGCCAGCAGCCAAGAAGGGGCCAGGAATGAGCAGTTCTTC. Translating gives CASSQEGARNEQFF. This chain uses TRBV4-1 with TRBJ2-1; weak D call: TRBD1 (5 bases). Deletions cut 0 bases from V and 7 bases from J, with 10 bases between. Germline V gives CDR1 MGHRA, CDR2 YSYEKL. The CDR3 covers 14 residues.

The chain recombines TRBV6-1 with TRBJ2-7; TRBD1 matches 7 bases. Germline V gives CDR1 MNHNS, CDR2 SASEGT. Unmatched junction bases numbered 1, after V lost 4 bases and J lost 1 base. The CDR3 consists of 13 residues. Here the CDR3 reads CASSVTGSYEQYF. The CDR3, as DNA: TGTGCCAGCAGTGTGACAGGGTCCTACGAGCAGTACTTC.

The chain combines TRBV28 with TRBJ2-7, with D uncertain. This CDR3 spans 16 amino acids. In germline, CDR1 is MDHEN, CDR2 SYDVKM. V lost 4 bases and J 2 bases, leaving 18 bases between the germline ends. CDR3 in amino acids: CASSSLVGSTTYEQYF. In nucleotides, the CDR3 is TGTGCCAGCAGTTCCTTGGTGGGCAGTACGACCTACGAGCAGTACTTC.

The genes are TRBV2 and TRBJ2-7; 7 bases are shared with TRBD1. V shed 8 bases and J 2 bases; nucleotides not matched to a gene: 15. The CDR3 totals 16 residues. Germline CDR1 reads SNHLY; CDR2 reads FYNNEI. CDR3 sequence reads: CASFWPLTGTTYEQYF. The CDR3 bases are TGTGCCAGCTTTTGGCCCCTGACAGGGACGACCTACGAGCAGTACTTC.

J is TRBJ2-5 and V is TRBV2, with a tentative D call TRBD2 (6 bases). V lost 7 bases, J lost 3 bases, and 21 bases lay in between. Per germline, CDR1 SNHLY and CDR2 FYNNEI. This CDR3 region has 16 residues. DNA for the CDR3: TGTGCCAGCACCAAGGGAGGCATAAAGTTAAAAGAGACCCAGTACTTC. It yields the protein CASTKGGIKLKETQYF.

The chain employs TRBV19 and TRBJ2-1, with a possible D match to TRBD2 (5 bases). Trimming removed 5 bases at V and 1 base at J, with 15 bases between. The germline V gene encodes CDR1 LNHDA and CDR2 SQIVND (reference sequence). The CDR3 has 16 residues. DNA for the CDR3: TGTGCCAGTAGTCCTCGGGCAACGGGGTCCTACAATGAGCAGTTCTTC. Translating gives CASSPRATGSYNEQFF.

This chain links TRBV27 with TRBJ2-5, with D possibly TRBD2 on 6 matching bases. Germline V gene sequence: CDR1 MNHEY, CDR2 SMNVEV (reference sequence). V was pared by 2 bases and J by 9 bases, with 25 bases between. The CDR3 length is 17 residues. The CDR3 loop is CASSLGGGGGPLVAQYF. In nucleotides, the CDR3 is TGTGCCAGCAGTTTAGGGGGAGGAGGAGGACCGTTGGTGGCCCAGTACTTC.

This chain connects TRBV5-1 to TRBJ2-7; D might be TRBD1 (5 bases). Trimming cost V 1 base and J 5 bases, with 16 bases left between them. Germline assignment: CDR1 SGHRS and CDR2 YFSETQ. The CDR3 loop spans 15 amino acids. The CDR3 spells CASSLYDSPVDEQYF. The DNA for the CDR3 is TGCGCCAGCAGCTTGTACGACAGCCCGGTCGACGAGCAGTACTTC.

The chain combines TRBV11-2 with TRBJ2-7; TRBD1 agrees at 9 bases. CDR3 length: 14 residues. The V gene end was trimmed by 2 bases and the J gene end by 6 bases; junction bases not matched to a gene: 5. CDR1 and CDR2 from the germline V gene are SGHAT and FQNNGV. CDR3 nucleotide sequence: TGTGCCAGCAGCTTAAGGGGACAGGGCGGCGAGCAGTACTTC. Protein product: CASSLRGQGGEQYF.

V and J are TRBV5-4 and TRBJ2-2; D call uncertain. Germline values: CDR1 SGHNT, CDR2 YYREEE (reference sequence). The CDR3 length is 12 residues. V was clipped by 4 bases and J by 2 bases, with 3 bases between them. The CDR3 region has the DNA TGTGCCAGCAGCCATAACACCGGGGAGCTGTTTTTT. It yields the protein CASSHNTGELFF.

V is TRBV13 and J is TRBJ1-1; D not certain. The CDR3 extends over 11 amino acids. Germline V gene data show CDR1 as PRHDT and CDR2 as FYEKMQ (reference sequence). Trimming took 4 bases from V and 10 from J, leaving 10 bases between them. The CDR3 here is CASSSGSGAFF. The CDR3 bases are TGTGCCAGCAGCTCGGGGTCCGGAGCTTTCTTT. The variable domain in full, completed from reference TRBV13 and TRBJ1-1, reads AAGVIQSPRHLIKEKRETATLKCYPIPRHDTVYWYQQGPGQDPQFLISFYEKMQSDKGSIPDRFSAQQFSDYHSELNMSSLELGDSALYFCASSSGSGAFFGQGTRLTVV.

In this sample, this clone turned up once. At one end, the junction sequence differs from germline, possibly due to a read error. Additional DNA sequences in this sample encode the identical CDR3. The chain uses TRBV2 and TRBJ2-5; perhaps D is TRBD1 or TRBD2 (7 bases each). Per the germline V gene, CDR1 is SNHLY and CDR2 is FYNNEI. This CDR3 has 15 amino acids. The CDR3 bases are TGCGCCAGCAGTGAACAGGGGCTAGCGGAAGAGACCCAGTACTTC. Its translation: CASSEQGLAEETQYF.

The chain employs TRBV29-1 and TRBJ2-1, with a possible D match to TRBD2 (6 bases). CDR1 SQVTM and CDR2 ANQGSEA come from the germline V gene. The V gene lost 4 bases and the J gene lost 10 bases, with 26 bases spanning the gap. The CDR3 has 16 amino acids. The CDR3 here is CSVVQVVRLVGGEQFF. The CDR3 DNA follows: TGCAGCGTTGTTCAGGTTGTTAGACTAGTAGGCGGGGAGCAGTTCTTC.

V gene TRBV13 combines with J gene TRBJ1-1; 8 nucleotides match TRBD1. CDR1 is PRHDT and CDR2 is FYEKMQ in the germline V gene (reference sequence). V was clipped by 5 bases and J by 1 base; unmatched bases: 9. The CDR3 totals 16 residues. The CDR3 spells CASSTSPGQGNTEAFF. The CDR3 region has the DNA TGTGCCAGCAGCACTAGCCCTGGACAGGGGAACACTGAAGCTTTCTTT.

V and J are TRBV25-1 and TRBJ2-5; 7 bases map to TRBD2. This CDR3 region has 15 residues. Germline V gene data show CDR1 as MGHDK and CDR2 as SYGVNS. The V gene end was trimmed by 2 bases and the J gene end by 1 base; junction bases not matched to a gene: 4. CDR3 sequence reads: CASSELTSSQETQYF. CDR3 DNA sequence: TGTGCCAGCAGTGAACTGACTAGCAGCCAAGAGACCCAGTACTTC.

This rearrangement joins TRBV10-3 to TRBJ1-2, with no clear D. The CDR3 covers 12 residues. V lost 4 bases and J lost 7, with 10 bases in between. The germline V gene has CDR1 ENHRY and CDR2 SYGVKD. CDR3 sequence reads: CAISGQAGGYTF. For the CDR3, the DNA is TGTGCCATCAGTGGGCAGGCTGGTGGCTACACCTTC.

The chain recombines TRBV27 with TRBJ1-5; tentatively, D is TRBD1 (5 bases). CDR1 and CDR2 from the germline V gene are MNHEY and SMNVEV (reference sequence). V shed 2 bases and J shed 3 bases, with 8 bases lying between them. The CDR3 spans 14 residues. CDR3: CASSLVGDNQPQHF. In DNA form, the CDR3 reads TGTGCCAGCAGTTTAGTAGGGGACAATCAGCCCCAGCATTTT.